What follows describes a single T cell receptor (beta chain). Its target is not known. Germline V gene data show CDR1 as MGHRA and CDR2 as YSYEKL. The CDR3 sequence is 13 residues long. With the 5' RACE reads reprocessed, TCRdb shows one record per CDR3 protein and no DNA. This specimen shows about 160,000 distinct CDR3 sequences; the ten leading clones hold roughly 7%. This entry is derived from a study of monozygotic twins with inflammatory bowel disease. Study results and limitations: The analysis did not separate different T cell subtypes. Researchers report that IBD patients shared fewer clonotypes with others than healthy twins, especially amid disease activity.

The rearrangement links TRBV4-1 to TRBJ2-3. The specimen was blood. The receptor was derived from a human donor with ulcerative colitis or Crohn's disease, or a healthy co-twin of an affected twin (not recorded which). The CDR3 loop is CASSQSVADTQYF.